This T cell receptor (beta chain) was sequenced in a study of a mutant IDH1 vaccine in newly diagnosed glioma. The wider study: Commencement of vaccination occurred 4-6 weeks following radiotherapy alone, or concurrently with temozolomide cycles. Patients got radiotherapy, temozolomide, or both beforehand, and most got both. Treated patients had a mean age of 40.4 years and an approximately 62% male, around 38% female split.

Some clones are missing from TCRdb's copy, which holds only in-frame ones; the method was immunoSEQ multiplex PCR. The sample consists of tens of thousands of clones, 74% of them appearing once. The time point is: week 35, safety follow-up. Vaccination used 300 ug of mutant IDH1 20-mer peptide per dose, with topical imiquimod. General study results and limits: Shifts in the top peripheral T cell clonotypes seemed unrelated to pseudoprogression.

CDR3 length: 13 residues. V was trimmed by 5 bases and J by 2 bases, leaving 9 bases between them. Germline loops: CDR1 MNHEY, CDR2 SVGAGI. With regard to this clone: Its specificity is unknown.

This chain links TRBV6-5 with TRBJ1-2; D is undetermined. The source is a man over 45 with glioma. The sample was PBMCs, taken from a glioma patient whose treatment included an IDH1 peptide vaccine. Here the CDR3 reads CASSVKWNYGYTF. The CDR3 bases are TGTGCCAGCAGTGTAAAATGGAACTATGGCTACACCTTC.